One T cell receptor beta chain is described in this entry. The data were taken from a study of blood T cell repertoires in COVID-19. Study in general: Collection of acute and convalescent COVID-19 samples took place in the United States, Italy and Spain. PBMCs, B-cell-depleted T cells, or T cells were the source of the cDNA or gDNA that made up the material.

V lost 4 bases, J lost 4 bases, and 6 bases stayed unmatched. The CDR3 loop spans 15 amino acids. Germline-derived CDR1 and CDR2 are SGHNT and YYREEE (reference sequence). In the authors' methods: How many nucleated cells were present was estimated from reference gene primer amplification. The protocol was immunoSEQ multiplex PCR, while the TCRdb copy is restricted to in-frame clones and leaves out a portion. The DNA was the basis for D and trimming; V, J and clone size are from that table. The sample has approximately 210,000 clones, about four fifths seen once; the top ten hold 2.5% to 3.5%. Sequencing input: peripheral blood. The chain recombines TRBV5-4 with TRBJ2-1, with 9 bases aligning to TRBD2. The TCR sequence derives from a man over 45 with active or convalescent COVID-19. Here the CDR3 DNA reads TGTGCCAGCAGCCAAGAGCGGGAGGCATACAATGAGCAGTTCTTC. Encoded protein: CASSQEREAYNEQFF.